The sequence of this TCR beta chain was determined in a study of radiotherapy plus CTLA-4 blockade in lung cancer. Trimming took off 6 bases at V and 0 bases at J, with 23 bases between the two ends. Germline CDR1 is MDHEN and CDR2 is SYDVKM. The CDR3 loop spans 18 amino acids. TCRdb keeps only in-frame clones here, not all; method: immunoSEQ multiplex PCR. Of fewer than 45,000 clones in the sample, roughly 85% were seen once. This rearrangement joins TRBV28 to TRBJ1-1, with D possibly being TRBD1 (6 bases). This clonotype was obtained from a human donor with non-small cell lung cancer who had stable disease on radiotherapy plus ipilimumab. Source: peripheral blood, taken from a patient treated with radiotherapy plus ipilimumab. In DNA form, the CDR3 reads TGTGCCAGCAGGTCCATCGGGTGGTCGGACAGCATGAACACTGAAGCTTTCTTT. Translation gives CASRSIGWSDSMNTEAFF.